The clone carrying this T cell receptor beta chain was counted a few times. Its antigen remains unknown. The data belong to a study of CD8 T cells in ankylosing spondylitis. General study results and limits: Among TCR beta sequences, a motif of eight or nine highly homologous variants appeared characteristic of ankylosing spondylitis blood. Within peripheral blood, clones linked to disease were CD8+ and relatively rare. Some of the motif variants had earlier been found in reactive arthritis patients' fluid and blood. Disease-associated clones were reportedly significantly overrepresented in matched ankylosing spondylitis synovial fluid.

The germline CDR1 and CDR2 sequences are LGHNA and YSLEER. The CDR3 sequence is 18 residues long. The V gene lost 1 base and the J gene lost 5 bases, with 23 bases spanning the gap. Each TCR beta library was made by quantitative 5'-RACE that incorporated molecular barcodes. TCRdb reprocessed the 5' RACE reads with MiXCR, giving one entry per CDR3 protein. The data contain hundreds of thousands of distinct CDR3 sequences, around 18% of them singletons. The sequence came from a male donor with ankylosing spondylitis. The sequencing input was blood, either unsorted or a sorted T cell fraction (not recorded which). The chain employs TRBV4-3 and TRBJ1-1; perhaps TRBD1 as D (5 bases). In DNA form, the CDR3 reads TGCGCCAGCAGCCAAGGTTTCAGGGACGATGGGTCGAGGACTGAAGCTTTCTTT. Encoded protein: CASSQGFRDDGSRTEAFF.